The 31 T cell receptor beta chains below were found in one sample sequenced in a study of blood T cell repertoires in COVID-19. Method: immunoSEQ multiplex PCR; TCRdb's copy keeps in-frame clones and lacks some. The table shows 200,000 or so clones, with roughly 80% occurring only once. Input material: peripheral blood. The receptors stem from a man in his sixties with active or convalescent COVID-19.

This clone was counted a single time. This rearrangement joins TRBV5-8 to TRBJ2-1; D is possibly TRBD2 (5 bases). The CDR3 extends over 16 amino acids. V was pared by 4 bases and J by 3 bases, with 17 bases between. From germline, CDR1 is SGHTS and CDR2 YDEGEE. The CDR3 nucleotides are TGTGCCAGCAGCCCCCTCCACGCTAGCTACTACAATGAGCAGTTCTTC. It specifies CASSPLHASYYNEQFF.

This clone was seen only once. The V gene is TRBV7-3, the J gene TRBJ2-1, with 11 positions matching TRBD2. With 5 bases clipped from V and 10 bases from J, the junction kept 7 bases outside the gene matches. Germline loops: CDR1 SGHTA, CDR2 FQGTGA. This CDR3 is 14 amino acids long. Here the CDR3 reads CASSPTGTSGEQFF. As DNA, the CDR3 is TGTGCCAGCAGCCCAACCGGGACTAGCGGAGAGCAGTTCTTC.

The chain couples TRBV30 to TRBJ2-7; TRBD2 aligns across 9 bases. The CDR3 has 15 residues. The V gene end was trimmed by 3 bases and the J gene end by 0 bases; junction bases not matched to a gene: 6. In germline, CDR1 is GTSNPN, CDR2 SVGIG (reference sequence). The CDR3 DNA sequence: TGTGCCTGGAGGGGCGCGGGAGGGGTCTCCTACGAGCAGTACTTC. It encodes CAWRGAGGVSYEQYF.

Here the CDR3 DNA reads TGTGCCAGCTCACCACGAAACCAACAGGGCACCGGGGAGCTGTTTTTT. Amino acid sequence: CASSPRNQQGTGELFF. The chain has TRBV18 and TRBJ2-2; possibly TRBD1 for D (6 bases). Trimming stripped 1 base from V and 4 bases from J, with 13 bases between. The CDR3 runs 16 residues. The V gene's germline CDR1 is KGHSH and CDR2 LQKENI.

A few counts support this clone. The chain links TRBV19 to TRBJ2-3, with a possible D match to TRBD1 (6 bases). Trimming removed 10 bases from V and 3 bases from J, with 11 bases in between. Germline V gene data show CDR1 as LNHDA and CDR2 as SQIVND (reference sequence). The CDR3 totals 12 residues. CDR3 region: CATSQGTDTQYF. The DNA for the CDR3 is TGTGCCACCTCGCAGGGGACAGATACGCAGTATTTT.

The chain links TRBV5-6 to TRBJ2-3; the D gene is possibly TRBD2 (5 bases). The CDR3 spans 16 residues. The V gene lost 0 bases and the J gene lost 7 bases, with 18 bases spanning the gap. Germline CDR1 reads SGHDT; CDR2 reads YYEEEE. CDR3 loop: CASSLVSVTRRNTQYF. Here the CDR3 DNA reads TGTGCCAGCAGCTTGGTGAGTGTCACTAGGAGGAATACGCAGTATTTT.

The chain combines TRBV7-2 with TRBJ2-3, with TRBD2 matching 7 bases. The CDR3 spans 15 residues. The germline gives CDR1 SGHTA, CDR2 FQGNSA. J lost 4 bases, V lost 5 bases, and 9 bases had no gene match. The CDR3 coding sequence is TGTGCCAGCAGCCGGGCTAGCGGAGAGGCAGATACGCAGTATTTT. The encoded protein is CASSRASGEADTQYF.

CDR3 in amino acids: CAAGQGNQPQHF. In nucleotides, the CDR3 is TGTGCCGCGGGACAGGGCAATCAGCCCCAGCATTTT. The J gene is TRBJ1-5, the V gene TRBV24-1; 8 bases line up with TRBD1. J lost 2 bases, V lost 12 bases, and 2 bases had no gene match. This CDR3 contains 12 residues. The germline V gene has CDR1 KGHDR and CDR2 SFDVKD.

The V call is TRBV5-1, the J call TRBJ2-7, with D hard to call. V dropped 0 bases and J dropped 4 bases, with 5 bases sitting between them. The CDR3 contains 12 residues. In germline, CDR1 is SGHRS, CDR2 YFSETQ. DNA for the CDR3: TGCGCCAGCAGCTTGGGCGGATACGAGCAGTACTTC. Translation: CASSLGGYEQYF.

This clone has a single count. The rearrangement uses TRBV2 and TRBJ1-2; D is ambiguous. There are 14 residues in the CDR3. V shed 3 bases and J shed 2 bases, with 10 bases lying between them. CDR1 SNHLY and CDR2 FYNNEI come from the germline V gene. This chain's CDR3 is CASSDRLSNYGYTF. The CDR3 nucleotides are TGTGCCAGCAGTGATCGACTCTCAAACTATGGCTACACCTTC.

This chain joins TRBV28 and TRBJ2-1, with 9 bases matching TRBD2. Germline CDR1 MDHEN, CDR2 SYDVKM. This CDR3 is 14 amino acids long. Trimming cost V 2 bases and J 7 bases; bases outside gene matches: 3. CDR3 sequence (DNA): TGTGCCAGCAGTTTAGTAGCGGGAGAAAATGAGCAGTTCTTC. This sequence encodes CASSLVAGENEQFF.

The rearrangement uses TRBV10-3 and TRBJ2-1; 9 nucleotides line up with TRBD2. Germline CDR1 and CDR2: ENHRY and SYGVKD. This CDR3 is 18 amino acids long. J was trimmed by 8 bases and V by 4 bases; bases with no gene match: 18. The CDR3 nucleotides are TGTGCCATCAGTGGGGGGGCCTTTAGCGGGAGTATTACGGATGAGCAGTTCTTC. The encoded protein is CAISGGAFSGSITDEQFF.

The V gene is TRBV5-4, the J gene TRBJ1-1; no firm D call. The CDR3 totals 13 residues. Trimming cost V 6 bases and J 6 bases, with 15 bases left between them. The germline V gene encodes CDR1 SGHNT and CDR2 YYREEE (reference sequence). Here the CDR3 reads CASKPPGFAEAFF. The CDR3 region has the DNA TGTGCCAGCAAGCCCCCAGGTTTCGCTGAAGCTTTCTTT.

The CDR3 loop reads CASSLDSRRNQETQYF. CDR3 coding DNA: TGTGCCAGCAGCCTCGACAGCCGAAGGAACCAAGAGACCCAGTACTTC. The rearrangement uses TRBV11-2 and TRBJ2-5, with D tentatively TRBD1 (5 bases). Germline V gives CDR1 SGHAT, CDR2 FQNNGV. This CDR3 is built from 16 residues. The ends were cut back, 5 bases at V and 0 bases at J, with 16 bases in the middle.

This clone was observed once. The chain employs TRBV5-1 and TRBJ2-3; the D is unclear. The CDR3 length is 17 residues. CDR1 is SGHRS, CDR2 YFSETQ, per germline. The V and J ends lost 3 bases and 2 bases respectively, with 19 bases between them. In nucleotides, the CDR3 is TGCGCCAGCAGCTCTTCCGGATCACCAGGTACCACAGATACGCAGTATTTT. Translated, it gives CASSSSGSPGTTDTQYF.

The CDR3 region is CASSFDRDEQYF. The DNA of the CDR3 is TGTGCCAGCAGTTTCGACAGGGACGAGCAGTACTTC. The chain is built from TRBV28 and TRBJ2-7; 7 nucleotides align to TRBD1. V trimming: 3 bases; J trimming: 5 bases; junction bases outside the gene matches: 1. This CDR3 comprises 12 residues. Germline V CDR1 and CDR2: MDHEN, SYDVKM.

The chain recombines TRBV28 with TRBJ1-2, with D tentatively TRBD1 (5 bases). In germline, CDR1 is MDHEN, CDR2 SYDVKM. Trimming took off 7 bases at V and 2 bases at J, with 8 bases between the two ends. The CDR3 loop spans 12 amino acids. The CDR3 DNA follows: TGTGCCAGCACTACAGGCAACTATGGCTACACCTTC. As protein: CASTTGNYGYTF.

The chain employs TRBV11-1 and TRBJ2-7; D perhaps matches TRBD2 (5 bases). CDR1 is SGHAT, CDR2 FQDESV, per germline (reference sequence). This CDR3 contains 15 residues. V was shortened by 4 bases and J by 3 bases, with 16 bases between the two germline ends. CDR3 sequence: CASSSFGGFNYEQYF. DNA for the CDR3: TGTGCCAGCAGCTCCTTTGGAGGATTTAACTACGAGCAGTACTTC.

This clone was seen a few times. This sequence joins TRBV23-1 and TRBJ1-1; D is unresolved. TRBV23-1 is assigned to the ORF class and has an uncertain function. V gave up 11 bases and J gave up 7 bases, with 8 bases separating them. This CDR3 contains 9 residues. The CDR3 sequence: CAWHDEAFF. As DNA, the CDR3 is TGCGCCTGGCATGATGAAGCTTTCTTT.

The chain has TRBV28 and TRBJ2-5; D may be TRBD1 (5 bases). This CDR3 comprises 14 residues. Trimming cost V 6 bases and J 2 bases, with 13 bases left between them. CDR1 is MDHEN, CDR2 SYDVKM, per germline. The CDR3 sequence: CASSPWTYQETQYF. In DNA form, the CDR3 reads TGTGCCAGCAGCCCTTGGACATATCAAGAGACCCAGTACTTC. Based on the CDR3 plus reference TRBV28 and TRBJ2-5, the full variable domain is DVKVTQSSRYLVKRTGEKVFLECVQDMDHENMFWYRQDPGLGLRLIYFSYDVKMKEKGDIPEGYSVSREKKERFSLILESASTNQTSMYLCASSPWTYQETQYFGPGTRLLVL.

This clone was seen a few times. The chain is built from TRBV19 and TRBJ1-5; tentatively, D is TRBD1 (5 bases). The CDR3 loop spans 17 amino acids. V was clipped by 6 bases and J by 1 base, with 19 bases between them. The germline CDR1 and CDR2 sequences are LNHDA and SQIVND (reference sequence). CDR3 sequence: CASRLSRGSLSNQPQHF. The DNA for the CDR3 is TGTGCCAGTAGATTATCGCGGGGGTCTCTGAGCAATCAGCCCCAGCATTTT.

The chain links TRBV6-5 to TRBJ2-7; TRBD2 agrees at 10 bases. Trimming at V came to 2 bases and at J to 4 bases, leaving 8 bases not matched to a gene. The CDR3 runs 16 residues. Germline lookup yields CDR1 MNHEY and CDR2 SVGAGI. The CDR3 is CASSYRAGGRGYEQYF. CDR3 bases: TGTGCCAGCAGTTACAGAGCGGGAGGGCGGGGGTACGAGCAGTACTTC.

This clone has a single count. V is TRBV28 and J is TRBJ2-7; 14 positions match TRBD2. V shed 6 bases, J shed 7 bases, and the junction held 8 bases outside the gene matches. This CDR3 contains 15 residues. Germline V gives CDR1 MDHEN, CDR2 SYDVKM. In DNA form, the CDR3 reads TGTGCCAGCAGATTGGGACTAGCGGGAGTTAGTGAGCAGTACTTC. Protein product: CASRLGLAGVSEQYF.

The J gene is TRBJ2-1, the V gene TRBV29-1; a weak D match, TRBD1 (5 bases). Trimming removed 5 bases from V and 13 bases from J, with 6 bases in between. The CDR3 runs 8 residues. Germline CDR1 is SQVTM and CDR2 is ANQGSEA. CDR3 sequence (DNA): TGCAGCGTTAGGGGTCAGTTCTTC. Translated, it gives CSVRGQFF.

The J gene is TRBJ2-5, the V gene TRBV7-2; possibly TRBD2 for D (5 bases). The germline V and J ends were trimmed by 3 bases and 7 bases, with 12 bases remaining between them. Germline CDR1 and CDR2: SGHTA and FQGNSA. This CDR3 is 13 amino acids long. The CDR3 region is CASSFEGLGTQYF. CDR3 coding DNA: TGTGCCAGCAGCTTCGAGGGCCTCGGGACCCAGTACTTC.

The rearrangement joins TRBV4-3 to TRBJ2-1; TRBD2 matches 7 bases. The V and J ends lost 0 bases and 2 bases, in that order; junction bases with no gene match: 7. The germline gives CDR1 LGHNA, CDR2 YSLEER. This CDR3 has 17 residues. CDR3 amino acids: CASSQDPQGLAYNEQFF. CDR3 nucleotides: TGCGCCAGCAGCCAAGATCCCCAAGGACTAGCCTACAATGAGCAGTTCTTC.

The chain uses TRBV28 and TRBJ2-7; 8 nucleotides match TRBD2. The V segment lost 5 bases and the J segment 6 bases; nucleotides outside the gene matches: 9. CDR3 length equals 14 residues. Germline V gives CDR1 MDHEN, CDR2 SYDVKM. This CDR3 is CASSPGTRGLEQYF. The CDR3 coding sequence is TGTGCCAGCAGTCCCGGGACTAGGGGTCTCGAGCAGTACTTC.

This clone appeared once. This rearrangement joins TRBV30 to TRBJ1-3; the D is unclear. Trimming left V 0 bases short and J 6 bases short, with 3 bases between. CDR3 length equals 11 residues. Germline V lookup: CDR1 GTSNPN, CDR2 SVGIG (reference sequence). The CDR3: CAWSVQNTIYF. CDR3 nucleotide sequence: TGTGCCTGGAGTGTCCAAAACACCATATATTTT.

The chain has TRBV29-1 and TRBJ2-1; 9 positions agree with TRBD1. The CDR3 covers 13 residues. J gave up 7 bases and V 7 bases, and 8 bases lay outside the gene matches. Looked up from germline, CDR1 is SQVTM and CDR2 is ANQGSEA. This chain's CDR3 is CSGKQGAGNEQFF. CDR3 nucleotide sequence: TGCAGCGGGAAACAGGGGGCGGGGAATGAGCAGTTCTTC.

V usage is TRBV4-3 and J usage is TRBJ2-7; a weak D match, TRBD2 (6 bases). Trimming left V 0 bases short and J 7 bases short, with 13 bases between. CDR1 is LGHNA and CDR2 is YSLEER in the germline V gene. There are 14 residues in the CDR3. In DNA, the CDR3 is TGCGCCAGCAGCCAAGATCTAAGCGGGCGGGAGCAGTACTTC. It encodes CASSQDLSGREQYF.

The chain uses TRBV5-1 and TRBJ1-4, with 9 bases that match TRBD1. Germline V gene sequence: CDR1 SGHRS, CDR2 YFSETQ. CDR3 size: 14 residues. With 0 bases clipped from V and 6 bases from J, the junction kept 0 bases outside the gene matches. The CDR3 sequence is CASSLGTGDEKLFF. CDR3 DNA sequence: TGCGCCAGCAGCTTGGGGACAGGGGATGAAAAACTGTTTTTT.